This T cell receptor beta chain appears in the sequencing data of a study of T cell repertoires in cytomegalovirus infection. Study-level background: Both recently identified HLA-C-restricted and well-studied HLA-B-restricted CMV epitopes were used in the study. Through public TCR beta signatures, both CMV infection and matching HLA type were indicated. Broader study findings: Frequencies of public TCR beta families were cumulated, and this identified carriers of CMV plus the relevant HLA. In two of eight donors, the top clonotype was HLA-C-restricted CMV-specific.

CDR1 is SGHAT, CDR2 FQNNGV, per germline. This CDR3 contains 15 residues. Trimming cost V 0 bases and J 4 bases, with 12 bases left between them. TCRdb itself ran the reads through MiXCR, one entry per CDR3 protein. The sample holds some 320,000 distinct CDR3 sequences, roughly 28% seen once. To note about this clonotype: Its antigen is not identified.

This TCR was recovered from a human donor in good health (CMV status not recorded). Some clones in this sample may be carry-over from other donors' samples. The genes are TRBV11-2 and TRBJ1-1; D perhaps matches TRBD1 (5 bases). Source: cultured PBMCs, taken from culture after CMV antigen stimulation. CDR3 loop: CASSLEFGGGTEAFF. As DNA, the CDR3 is TGTGCCAGCAGCTTAGAATTCGGGGGTGGCACTGAAGCTTTCTTT. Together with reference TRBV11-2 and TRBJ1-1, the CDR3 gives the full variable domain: EAGVAQSPRYKIIEKRQSVAFWCNPISGHATLYWYQQILGQGPKLLIQFQNNGVVDDSQLPKDRFSAERLKGVDSTLKIQPAKLEDSAVYLCASSLEFGGGTEAFFGQGTRLTVV.